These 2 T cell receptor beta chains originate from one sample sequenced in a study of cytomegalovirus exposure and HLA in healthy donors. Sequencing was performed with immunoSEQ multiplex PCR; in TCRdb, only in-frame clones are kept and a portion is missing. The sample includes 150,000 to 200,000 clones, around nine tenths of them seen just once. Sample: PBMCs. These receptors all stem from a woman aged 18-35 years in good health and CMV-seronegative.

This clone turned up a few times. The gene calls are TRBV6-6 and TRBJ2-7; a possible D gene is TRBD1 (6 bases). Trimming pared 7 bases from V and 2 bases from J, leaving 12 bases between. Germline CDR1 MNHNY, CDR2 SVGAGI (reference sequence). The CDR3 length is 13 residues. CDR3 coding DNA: TGTGCCAGCACAGGGAAGGGGGCCTACGAGCAGTACTTC. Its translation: CASTGKGAYEQYF.

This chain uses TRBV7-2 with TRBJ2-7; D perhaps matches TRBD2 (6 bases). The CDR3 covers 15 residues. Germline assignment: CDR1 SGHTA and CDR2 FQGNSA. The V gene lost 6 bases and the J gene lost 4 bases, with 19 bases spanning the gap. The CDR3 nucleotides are TGTGCCAGCAGATTCAGGGACCACGCGGGGTACGAGCAGTACTTC. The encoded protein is CASRFRDHAGYEQYF.